This entry concerns a single TCR beta chain. These data originate in a study of quantifying T cell responses using KT2 cells. Study-level information: TCR alpha and beta constant-region primers primed reverse transcription of RNA. The T4 ligation step was estimated to exceed 8.5% efficiency under optimum conditions. The second PCR was a qPCR stopped at a predetermined fluorescence threshold.

KT2, a clone with a known TCR, was spiked into unfractionated PBMC. Losses at the gene ends were 4 bases for V and 3 bases for J; bases not matched to a gene: 5. The CDR3 length is 15 residues. CDR1 SGDLS and CDR2 YYNGEE come from the germline V gene. A single-stranded UMI oligo with SP2 sequence was ligated to cDNA 3' ends. First-round PCR used 4 cycles and beta primers RC1.1 and RC1.2 covering TRBC1 and TRBC2. TCRdb fed the UMI-ligation and nested PCR reads into MiXCR, producing one record per CDR3 protein. This table holds around 50,000 distinct CDR3 sequences, 11% found once. The rearrangement joins TRBV9 to TRBJ1-5; 9 bases match TRBD1. The receptor comes from a human donor. The sample was PBMCs spiked with cells of the T cell clone KT2. The CDR3 nucleotides are TGTGCCAGCAGCCCGGGGACAGGGCCCAATCAGCCCCAGCATTTT. This translates into CASSPGTGPNQPQHF.